The clone carrying this T cell receptor (beta chain) was detected ten times or more. The record originates from a study of early T cells in non-severe SARS-CoV-2 infection. In the study overall: Unsorted whole-blood RNA was sequenced in bulk, leaving chains unpaired.

Unique molecular identifiers (one per individual cDNA molecule) were attached. TCRdb reanalysed the 5' RACE reads using MiXCR and keeps one entry per CDR3 protein. Of around 55,000 distinct CDR3 sequences listed, 9.5% to 15% are singletons. The CDR3 has 13 residues. The germline V gene encodes CDR1 SEHNR and CDR2 FQNEAQ (reference sequence). Trimming removed 6 bases at V and 4 bases at J, with 13 bases between. The sample was whole blood. This chain links TRBV7-9 with TRBJ2-7, with D hard to call. This TCR came from an adult who was a healthcare worker with PCR-confirmed SARS-CoV-2 infection or an uninfected control (not recorded which). This CDR3 is CASSHEAIYEQYF. CDR3 in DNA: TGTGCCAGCAGTCACGAGGCCATATACGAGCAGTACTTC.